The 9 T cell receptor beta chains presented below share a single source sample, sequenced in a study of multiple sclerosis patients with progressive multifocal leukoencephalopathy. The time point here: time of PML onset. Generated by immunoSEQ multiplex PCR, the TCRdb table keeps only in-frame clones and is missing some. Of approximately 30,000 clones listed, approximately 86% are singletons. Sequences were derived from PBMCs, sampled from a patient treated with natalizumab. These receptors originate from a woman in her thirties or forties with progressive multifocal leukoencephalopathy.

The V gene is TRBV6-1, the J gene TRBJ2-7; the D is unclear. This CDR3 has 11 residues. CDR1 MNHNS and CDR2 SASEGT come from the germline V gene. Trimming took off 5 bases at V and 6 bases at J, with 8 bases between the two ends. The CDR3 spells CASSTRFEQYF. The CDR3 DNA is TGTGCCAGCAGTACCCGTTTCGAGCAGTACTTC.

This sequence joins TRBV30 and TRBJ1-1; no clear D. Germline V gene sequence: CDR1 GTSNPN, CDR2 SVGIG (reference sequence). The CDR3 length is 13 residues. Trimming stripped 0 bases from V and 7 bases from J, with 12 bases between. This CDR3 is CAWSVQFGVEAFF. The CDR3 DNA is TGTGCCTGGAGTGTACAGTTCGGGGTTGAAGCTTTCTTT.

In this sample, this clone turned up a few times. The chain joins TRBV6-4 to TRBJ2-3, with 8 bases aligning to TRBD1. The junction had 4 bases not matched to a gene; V was cut back by 9 bases and J by 2 bases. Germline V CDR1 and CDR2: MRHNA, SNTAGT. The CDR3 runs 13 residues. This CDR3 is CASGTGHTDTQYF. CDR3 nucleotide sequence: TGTGCCAGTGGGACAGGTCACACAGATACGCAGTATTTT.

The J gene is TRBJ2-2, the V gene TRBV11-3, with D tentatively TRBD2 (5 bases). The CDR3 sequence is 15 residues long. The V and J ends lost 5 bases and 2 bases respectively, with 12 bases between them. Germline CDR1 and CDR2: SGHNT and YENEEA. Here the CDR3 reads CASSRLGGNTGELFF. DNA for the CDR3: TGTGCCAGCAGCCGCTTAGGAGGTAACACCGGGGAGCTGTTTTTT.

This chain connects TRBV18 to TRBJ1-1; D gene ambiguous. The CDR3 length is 16 residues. V was trimmed by 2 bases and J by 2 bases, leaving 15 bases between them. From germline, CDR1 is KGHSH and CDR2 LQKENI. For the CDR3, the DNA is TGTGCCAGCTCACCAGGAATGCAGCCGACTAACACTGAAGCTTTCTTT. It encodes CASSPGMQPTNTEAFF.

This rearrangement joins TRBV19 to TRBJ2-6; tentative D call: TRBD2 (5 bases). Trimming pared 7 bases from V and 4 bases from J, leaving 8 bases between. The germline V gene encodes CDR1 LNHDA and CDR2 SQIVND (reference sequence). This CDR3 spans 13 amino acids. The CDR3 is CASTGIGANVLTF. The CDR3 DNA reads as TGTGCCAGTACCGGGATCGGGGCCAACGTCCTGACTTTC.

This clone was counted only a few times. The chain carries TRBV7-9 and TRBJ2-2; no reliable D call. This CDR3 has 15 residues. Germline loops: CDR1 SEHNR, CDR2 FQNEAQ (reference sequence). Trimming left V 6 bases short and J 1 base short, with 12 bases between. The CDR3 DNA reads as TGTGCCAGCAGTTATTATTCCGGGAACACCGGGGAGCTGTTTTTT. Protein: CASSYYSGNTGELFF. Drawing the rest from reference TRBV7-9 and TRBJ2-2, the complete variable domain is DTGVSQNPRHKITKRGQNVTFRCDPISEHNRLYWYRQTLGQGPEFLTYFQNEAQLEKSRLLSDRFSAERPKGSFSTLEIQRTEQGDSAMYLCASSYYSGNTGELFFGEGSRLTVL.

This clone came up once. This sequence joins TRBV7-2 and TRBJ2-3; no reliable D call. The CDR3 covers 11 residues. Germline assignment: CDR1 SGHTA and CDR2 FQGNSA. Between the trimmed V and J ends, which lost 5 bases and 6 bases, there was a span of 6 bases. CDR3 amino acids: CASSQADTQYF. For the CDR3, the DNA is TGTGCCAGCAGCCAGGCCGATACGCAGTATTTT.

CDR3 amino acids: CASSARTALGSKNIQYF. CDR3 coding DNA: TGTGCCAGCAGCGCCCGGACAGCACTAGGGAGCAAAAACATTCAGTACTTC. The chain joins TRBV7-8 to TRBJ2-4, with D possibly matching TRBD1 (6 bases). There are 17 residues in the CDR3. V shed 5 bases and J shed 3 bases, with 20 bases lying between them. The germline V gene has CDR1 SGHVS and CDR2 FQNEAQ. Combining the CDR3 with reference TRBV7-8 and TRBJ2-4 gives the whole variable domain GAGVSQSPRYKVAKRGQDVALRCDPISGHVSLFWYQQALGQGPEFLTYFQNEAQLDKSGLPSDRFFAERPEGSVSTLKIQRTQQEDSAVYLCASSARTALGSKNIQYFGAGTRLSVL.